This T cell receptor beta chain appears in the sequencing data of a study of cytomegalovirus exposure and HLA in healthy donors. The study, taken as a whole, reports: Sequencing probably produced one cluster of sequence variants that were highly shared. Some public TCRs appeared in many individuals, while most sequences were rare. In a later analysis, HLA-associated TCR beta chains were more clonally expanded than equally common others. Most TCR beta V segments were productive about 87% or about 30% of the time in an earlier analysis.

Comment on this clone: Its specificity is unknown.

Germline loops: CDR1 SEHNR, CDR2 FQNEAQ (reference sequence). V gave up 1 base and J gave up 2 bases, with 16 bases separating them. This CDR3 is 17 amino acids long. The PCR used 60 Vbeta and 13 Jbeta primers. TCRdb keeps only in-frame clones here, not all; method: immunoSEQ multiplex PCR. The sample holds 130,000 or so clones, around four fifths seen once. This sequence was found in a man in his forties in good health and CMV-seronegative. The sequenced sample was PBMCs. This sequence joins TRBV7-9 and TRBJ2-3; D possibly corresponds to TRBD2 (6 bases). CDR3 amino acids: CASSLVKLDYSTDTQYF. The CDR3, as DNA: TGTGCCAGCAGCTTAGTCAAGTTGGACTATTCCACAGATACGCAGTATTTT.